The 27 T cell receptor beta chains below come from one sample, sequenced in a study of beta chain features in type 1 diabetes. Every bit of the isolated RNA underwent reverse transcription, so sequencing read expressed TCRB transcripts. Repertoires were generated with immunoSEQ multiplex PCR, while TCRdb's copy carries only in-frame clones and drops some. The data show roughly 250,000 clones, over 8.5% seen once. Sequences were obtained from naive CD4+ T cells from blood. The receptors shown here come from a woman aged 18-29 years in good health.

This clone was seen a handful of times. The J gene is TRBJ1-4, the V gene TRBV4-2; the D is unclear. Germline CDR1 and CDR2: LGHNA and YNFKEQ. The V end was cut by 1 base, the J end by 13 bases, with 13 bases between. The CDR3 consists of 13 residues. Here the CDR3 reads CASSQVGEEGLFF. DNA of the CDR3: TGTGCCAGCAGCCAAGTCGGGGAGGAGGGACTGTTTTTT.

This clone appeared a few times. The J gene is TRBJ2-5, the V gene TRBV19; 8 bases align to TRBD1. V shed 6 bases, J shed 4 bases, and the junction held 4 bases outside the gene matches. This CDR3 contains 13 residues. The germline V gene has CDR1 LNHDA and CDR2 SQIVND (reference sequence). The CDR3 is CASSTQGGETQYF. In DNA, the CDR3 is TGTGCCAGTAGCACACAGGGGGGAGAGACCCAGTACTTC. The entire variable domain, with the rest obtained from reference TRBV19 and TRBJ2-5, is as follows: DGGITQSPKYLFRKEGQNVTLSCEQNLNHDAMYWYRQDPGQGLRLIYYSQIVNDFQKGDIAEGYSVSREKKESFPLTVTSAQKNPTAFYLCASSTQGGETQYFGPGTRLLVL.

The genes are TRBV5-1 and TRBJ2-5; possible D gene TRBD1, 5 bases. The CDR3 has 14 residues. CDR1 SGHRS and CDR2 YFSETQ come from the germline V gene. The V end was cut by 0 bases, the J end by 5 bases, with 11 bases between. CDR3 DNA sequence: TGCGCCAGCAGCTTGGAGGGGCCCGTGGAGACCCAGTACTTC. It translates to CASSLEGPVETQYF.

The chain carries TRBV15 and TRBJ2-1; TRBD2 aligns across 11 bases. This CDR3 has 17 residues. V shed 3 bases and J 5 bases; nucleotides not matched to a gene: 9. Germline V gene data show CDR1 as LNHNV and CDR2 as YYDKDF (reference sequence). CDR3 region: CATSSKRLAGRDNEQFF. CDR3 in DNA: TGTGCCACCAGCAGTAAGAGACTAGCGGGGAGAGACAATGAGCAGTTCTTC.

The chain combines TRBV7-2 with TRBJ2-7; a weak D match, TRBD2 (6 bases). The V end was cut by 2 bases, the J end by 2 bases, with 19 bases between. The germline gives CDR1 SGHTA, CDR2 FQGNSA. CDR3 length: 17 residues. CDR3: CASSLFSGASVTYEQYF. CDR3 DNA: TGTGCCAGCAGCTTATTTTCCGGTGCTAGCGTTACCTACGAGCAGTACTTC. Using reference TRBV7-2 and TRBJ2-7 for the parts outside the CDR3, the full variable domain is GAGVSQSPSNKVTEKGKDVELRCDPISGHTALYWYRQSLGQGLEFLIYFQGNSAPDKSGLPSDRFSAERTGGSVSTLTIQRTQQEDSAVYLCASSLFSGASVTYEQYFGPGTRLTVT.

This clone has only a few counts. The chain has TRBV5-4 and TRBJ1-3; D might be TRBD1 (5 bases). CDR1 and CDR2 from the germline V gene are SGHNT and YYREEE (reference sequence). Between the trimmed V and J ends, which lost 0 bases and 2 bases, there was a span of 9 bases. The CDR3 sequence is 15 residues long. Here the CDR3 reads CASSLAGGTGNTIYF. The CDR3 DNA is TGTGCCAGCAGCTTGGCGGGGGGAACTGGAAACACCATATATTTT.

CDR3 sequence reads: CASTGQADEQYF. The CDR3 DNA sequence: TGTGCCAGCACGGGACAGGCGGACGAGCAGTACTTC. This chain joins TRBV2 and TRBJ2-7; 8 bases align to TRBD1. The V and J ends lost 7 bases and 5 bases, in that order; junction bases with no gene match: 4. The CDR3 is 12 residues long. Germline lookup yields CDR1 SNHLY and CDR2 FYNNEI.

The genes are TRBV14 and TRBJ2-5; 8 nucleotides align to TRBD2. The CDR3 contains 14 residues. Per the germline V gene, CDR1 is SGHDN and CDR2 is FVKESK. The V and J ends lost 3 bases and 5 bases, in that order; junction bases with no gene match: 5. The CDR3 region has the DNA TGTGCCAGCAGCCACACGGGAGGGGCGGAGACCCAGTACTTC. Amino acid sequence: CASSHTGGAETQYF.

In nucleotides, the CDR3 is TGTGCCAGCAGTGGACAGGGGTGGGCCCATGAGCAGTTCTTC. It translates to CASSGQGWAHEQFF. The rearrangement uses TRBV6-1 and TRBJ2-1, with 8 bases matching TRBD1. From germline, CDR1 is MNHNS and CDR2 SASEGT. The CDR3 extends over 14 amino acids. The J segment lost 8 bases and the V segment lost 4 bases, leaving 7 bases of the junction unmatched.

The gene calls are TRBV5-4 and TRBJ1-2; the D gene is possibly TRBD1 (5 bases). The CDR3 totals 15 residues. V lost 6 bases and J lost 1, with 16 bases in between. Germline loops: CDR1 SGHNT, CDR2 YYREEE (reference sequence). DNA of the CDR3: TGTGCCAGCACCGTCGGCGACAGCCTTAACTATGGCTACACCTTC. It is translated as CASTVGDSLNYGYTF.

The gene calls are TRBV29-1 and TRBJ1-1; D unresolved. In germline, CDR1 is SQVTM, CDR2 ANQGSEA. This CDR3 has 13 residues. V was clipped by 4 bases and J by 4 bases, with 13 bases between them. Here the CDR3 DNA reads TGCAGCGTTGCCCCCTTACAGCCCACTGAAGCTTTCTTT. The encoded protein is CSVAPLQPTEAFF.

V and J are TRBV25-1 and TRBJ2-3; TRBD2 might be the D (5 bases). The germline V and J ends were trimmed by 4 bases and 0 bases, with 11 bases remaining between them. CDR3 length: 15 residues. The germline V gene has CDR1 MGHDK and CDR2 SYGVNS. This CDR3 reads CASSVTGSSTDTQYF. CDR3 DNA: TGTGCCAGCAGTGTGACGGGGTCCAGCACAGATACGCAGTATTTT. Supplemented by reference TRBV25-1 and TRBJ2-3, the full variable domain reads EADIYQTPRYLVIGTGKKITLECSQTMGHDKMYWYQQDPGMELHLIHYSYGVNSTEKGDLSSESTVSRIRTEHFPLTLESARPSHTSQYLCASSVTGSSTDTQYFGPGTRLTVL.

This clone came up a few times. The chain is built from TRBV13 and TRBJ2-4, with D possibly TRBD2 on 5 matching bases. Germline-derived CDR1 and CDR2 are PRHDT and FYEKMQ (reference sequence). Trimming took 5 bases from V and 3 from J, leaving 14 bases between them. The CDR3 extends over 15 amino acids. The CDR3 reads CASSQASGIKNIQYF. The DNA for the CDR3 is TGTGCCAGCAGCCAAGCTTCGGGGATCAAAAACATTCAGTACTTC.

This clone turned up a few times. The chain combines TRBV30 with TRBJ1-4, with no clear D. The length of the CDR3 is 16 residues. Trimming shortened V by 2 bases and J by 3 bases, and 16 bases separated the two germline ends. Germline V gene lookup returns CDR1 GTSNPN and CDR2 SVGIG (reference sequence). The CDR3: CAWSPPGLVANEKLFF. In nucleotides, the CDR3 is TGTGCCTGGAGTCCCCCCGGACTCGTGGCTAATGAAAAACTGTTTTTT.

V usage is TRBV14 and J usage is TRBJ1-3, with no clear D. The CDR3 loop spans 14 amino acids. CDR1 is SGHDN, CDR2 FVKESK, per germline. The V and J ends lost 7 bases and 1 base respectively, with 11 bases between them. The CDR3, as DNA: TGTGCCAGCAAGCCTGGGAGTTCTGGAAACACCATATATTTT. Protein: CASKPGSSGNTIYF.

This clone was picked up a small number of times. The V gene is TRBV5-5, the J gene TRBJ1-4; no clear D. CDR1 SGHKS and CDR2 YYEKEE come from the germline V gene (reference sequence). This CDR3 contains 13 residues. V dropped 1 base and J dropped 7 bases, with 8 bases sitting between them. CDR3: CASSLLPGEKLFF. The CDR3 coding sequence is TGTGCCAGCAGCTTGTTGCCGGGTGAAAAACTGTTTTTT.

The chain combines TRBV2 with TRBJ2-5; D uncertain. This CDR3 is 10 amino acids long. Trimming took 7 bases from V and 5 from J, leaving 5 bases between them. Germline lookup yields CDR1 SNHLY and CDR2 FYNNEI. The CDR3 loop is CASKLETQYF. CDR3 nucleotide sequence: TGTGCCAGCAAGCTGGAGACCCAGTACTTC.

This clone was counted between two and nine times. CDR3 loop: CASSPNGLAGFQETQYF. CDR3 in DNA: TGTGCCAGCAGTCCGAATGGACTAGCGGGATTCCAAGAGACCCAGTACTTC. V usage is TRBV11-2 and J usage is TRBJ2-5, with 12 bases fitting TRBD2. The J segment lost 1 base and the V segment lost 6 bases, leaving 9 bases of the junction unmatched. Germline V gene lookup returns CDR1 SGHAT and CDR2 FQNNGV. The CDR3 is made up of 17 amino acids.

This clone was detected a few times. This chain joins TRBV10-3 and TRBJ2-7, with 7 nucleotides matching TRBD2. Germline CDR1 reads ENHRY; CDR2 reads SYGVKD. The CDR3 is made up of 15 amino acids. The junction had 6 bases not matched to a gene; V was cut back by 2 bases and J by 2 bases. In nucleotides, the CDR3 is TGTGCCATCAGTGAGAGCCTTGCGGGAGCCTACGAGCAGTACTTC. This encodes CAISESLAGAYEQYF.

In its sample, this clone was seen a few times. The genes are TRBV25-1 and TRBJ2-1; D is perhaps TRBD1 (6 bases). Deletions cut 8 bases from V and 2 bases from J, with 16 bases between. From germline, CDR1 is MGHDK and CDR2 SYGVNS. This CDR3 contains 15 residues. Here the CDR3 reads CASSPNRVAYNEQFF. In nucleotides, the CDR3 is TGTGCCAGCTCCCCAAACAGGGTCGCCTACAATGAGCAGTTCTTC.

This clone appeared once. CDR3 sequence (DNA): TGTGCCAGCAGCCGAGGACAGGACACAGATACGCAGTATTTT. Its protein product is CASSRGQDTDTQYF. J is TRBJ2-3 and V is TRBV7-3, with TRBD1 identical over 7 bases. V trimming: 5 bases; J trimming: 2 bases; junction bases outside the gene matches: 4. The germline V gene has CDR1 SGHTA and CDR2 FQGTGA. The CDR3 extends over 14 amino acids.

This clone was counted a few times. V gene TRBV7-6 combines with J gene TRBJ2-1; D gene ambiguous. The length of the CDR3 is 15 residues. Germline V lookup: CDR1 SGHVS, CDR2 FNYEAQ. V was shortened by 2 bases and J by 0 bases, with 8 bases between the two germline ends. CDR3 protein: CASSLILSSYNEQFF. As DNA, the CDR3 is TGTGCCAGCAGCTTAATTTTGAGCTCCTACAATGAGCAGTTCTTC.

The chain employs TRBV5-1 and TRBJ1-1; D is possibly TRBD1 (5 bases). The germline CDR1 and CDR2 sequences are SGHRS and YFSETQ. Deletions cut 1 base from V and 4 bases from J, with 8 bases between. The CDR3 extends over 13 amino acids. CDR3 bases: TGCGCCAGCAGCTTGCAGGGCCTCACTGAAGCTTTCTTT. The encoded protein is CASSLQGLTEAFF. Full variable domain (missing parts from reference TRBV5-1 and TRBJ1-1): KAGVTQTPRYLIKTRGQQVTLSCSPISGHRSVSWYQQTPGQGLQFLFEYFSETQRNKGNFPGRFSGRQFSNSRSEMNVSTLELGDSALYLCASSLQGLTEAFFGQGTRLTVV.

On this clone itself: Other DNA sequences from this sample encode an identical CDR3 as well. V gene TRBV9 combines with J gene TRBJ2-5, with 12 bases matching TRBD2. The V gene's germline CDR1 is SGDLS and CDR2 YYNGEE. Trimming at V came to 3 bases and at J to 4 bases, leaving 4 bases not matched to a gene. This CDR3 is built from 15 residues. The CDR3 sequence is CASSGGLAGLETQYF. The CDR3 nucleotides read TGTGCCAGCAGCGGAGGACTAGCGGGACTAGAGACCCAGTACTTC.

This clone was recorded a few times. This chain links TRBV11-2 with TRBJ2-1, with D unclear. CDR1 and CDR2 from the germline V gene are SGHAT and FQNNGV. Between the trimmed V and J ends, which lost 5 bases and 5 bases, there was a span of 19 bases. The CDR3 contains 16 residues. CDR3 sequence reads: CASSPTLTRVDNEQFF. The CDR3 DNA follows: TGTGCCAGCAGCCCCACCTTGACCCGGGTCGACAATGAGCAGTTCTTC.

The V call is TRBV19, the J call TRBJ1-5; TRBD1 matches 11 bases. The ends lost 5 bases at V and 2 bases at J; junction bases unmatched: 8. Germline V gives CDR1 LNHDA, CDR2 SQIVND (reference sequence). CDR3 length equals 17 residues. As DNA, the CDR3 is TGTGCCAGTAGTCGCCAAGGGGGACAGGGGGGCAATCAGCCCCAGCATTTT. Protein: CASSRQGGQGGNQPQHF.

The chain uses TRBV9 and TRBJ2-3; 12 bases are shared with TRBD1. CDR1 is SGDLS and CDR2 is YYNGEE in the germline V gene. The CDR3 is made up of 18 amino acids. The V segment lost 4 bases and the J segment 3 bases; nucleotides outside the gene matches: 12. This chain's CDR3 is CASSLNPGTGGSTDTQYF. The CDR3 nucleotides read TGTGCCAGCAGCCTTAACCCCGGGACAGGGGGCAGTACAGATACGCAGTATTTT.